This T cell receptor (beta chain) stems from a study of identical twins (dated by TCRdb to about 2016). About the full investigation: The study deep-sequenced TCR alpha and beta repertoires from monozygotic twins, unrelated adults of various ages and cord blood to test whether fetal clonotypes persist. To rule out contamination, the twin experiments were replicated at different times with different library preparation protocols. Results the study describes overall, beyond this receptor: Excess twin sharing in beta out-of-frame sequences was weaker because fewer shared sequences lowered the signal-to-noise ratio. In monozygotic twins, recombination models systematically underestimated out-of-frame TCR alpha sharing, but the models matched the sharing seen between unrelated individuals. Compared with coincidental sharing between unrelated individuals, out-of-frame TCR alpha sequences shared between twins had an excess of sequences with low generation probability. Because the same donors could not be followed over many years, the conclusions depended on cross-sectional statistical analysis. Invariant T cells such as MAIT and iNKT could partly confound zero-insertion analyses, although diverse VJ usage argued against such confounding for most clonotypes. Abundant cord blood beta clonotypes had fewer insertions, young adult naive repertoires showed a similar but weaker trend, and memory repertoires showed no such trend.

Library generation was performed with 5' RACE. TCRdb shows the sequencer as Illumina HiSeq 2000. Template switching added a universal primer binding site, and the final cDNA carried a unique molecular identifier that allowed TCR cDNA molecules to be counted accurately. Specific primers in the conserved constant-segment region were used to synthesize first-strand cDNA for TCR alpha and beta chains. Each cDNA library was double barcoded, with a SMART-Mk sample barcode plus Illumina barcodes, to control for contamination. TruSeq adapter sequences along with Illumina sample barcodes were introduced in two successive PCR steps. The Illumina HiSeq platform was used with custom primers to sequence TCR alpha and beta cDNA libraries. Under the source paper's analysis protocol: MiGEC was used to process raw reads and extract unique molecular identifiers, and MiXCR was used to find CDR3 positions. For each individual, recombination models were inferred using an EM algorithm with the repgenHMM and IGoR tools. Shared clonotype analysis was performed with the tcR package in R, normalizing sharing by the product of cloneset sizes. To study raw recombination free of thymic and clonal selection effects, out-of-frame nonproductive sequences were analyzed. Using fastp at Q25 and MiXCR, TCRdb reprocessed the public reads and kept productive beta chains. Each entry is one CDR3 protein sequence, shown with its most common DNA and genes. The authors' filters were not applied to this entry. Present in this sample are hundreds of thousands of distinct CDR3 sequences, roughly 20% of which were seen just once. The ten most abundant clones make up under 15% of the sample.

The CDR3 runs 14 residues from the cysteine to the phenylalanine. The CDR3 DNA has 42 bases and is translated from base 1. Based on the germline V gene, the CDR1 and CDR2 sequences are SGHDN and FVKESK. The V end loses 6 bases and the J end loses 3 bases, and a stretch of 15 bases separates them. Every donor in the study was a healthy Caucasian. Three pairs of female monozygotic twins, all aged roughly 18 to 30 years, made up the twin cohort. RNA for TCR libraries was isolated from peripheral blood mononuclear cells. With regard to this clonotype: The antigen it binds to is not known. One base away there is no much larger clone; base qualities are not given.

These sequences were also reported in another study, on T cells expressing NK-cell markers. From that second study: Eight or nine donors provided sorted CD3+CD56+NKG2C+, CD3+CD56+NKG2C- and CD3+CD56-NKG2C+ T-cell subsets, whose TCR beta-chain repertoires were profiled. Among the eight sequenced donors, seven were HCMV-seropositive and one was HCMV-seronegative. To restrict sorting to alphabetaTCR-expressing T cells, an anti-gammadeltaTCR antibody was added in several experiments. In more than five donors, the dominant CD3+CD56+NKG2C+ clonotypes were found to rank among the top 10 CD8+ clonotypes and to make up roughly 1.0-7.0% of CD8+ T cells. Those dominant clonotypes were again the most abundant among CD3+CD56-NKG2C+ cells in a few donors, at about 28.3-65%. Whether the expanded NKG2C-expressing T cell clones were specific for HCMV antigens remained unclear. The study sequenced eight donors, all healthy volunteers chosen at random: three men and five women. A commercial ELISA kit detecting HCMV-specific IgG in serum was used to determine HCMV serostatus. For five to seven donors, bulk peripheral blood T-cell repertoires were also sequenced from unsorted PBMC. MIGEC handled demultiplexing of the reads and grouping by UMI, while MiTCR was used to assemble and quantify clonotypes. To remove erroneous sequences, TCR cDNA sequences were retained only when supported by two or more reads. The tcR package was used for downstream repertoire analysis, and clonotypes were matched across fractions by CDR3 nucleotide sequence plus V segment. VDJmatch was used to annotate antigen specificity against VDJdb, with one amino acid substitution allowed in CDR3.

The receptor's source is a young woman in good health. Recombination joined TRBV14 with TRBJ2-7; a tentative D match to TRBD2 spans 6 bases. The sample comprised PBMCs. The CDR3 sequence is CASSRRDLLYEQYF. The DNA sequence follows: TGTGCCAGCAGTCGGCGGGACCTTCTCTACGAGCAGTACTTC.